This is a list of T cell receptor beta chains from one sample in a study of tumor-infiltrating lymphocytes in primary liver carcinoma. TCRdb reanalysed the multiplex PCR reads using MiXCR and keeps one entry per CDR3 protein. Here the sample spans some 190,000 distinct CDR3 sequences, 60% being singletons. Specimen: peripheral blood. The source is a man aged 35-49 years with primary liver carcinoma and hepatitis B virus infection. Both conserved end residues are part of each CDR3. Each record gives: clone size, J gene, D gene, V gene, CDR3 DNA, CDR3 protein. D genes are given only for firm matches. Clone sizes are given selectively: once, few, many, or a class where the clone is expanded.

few,TRBJ2-1,NA,TRBV5-6,TGTGCCAGCAGCGGTCTGCTACACTCCTACAATGAGCAGTTCTTC,CASSGLLHSYNEQFF
NA,TRBJ1-2,NA,TRBV4-2,TGTGCCAACAGCCAAACGACCTATGGCTACGCCTTC,CANSQTTYGYAF
NA,TRBJ2-1,TRBD2,TRBV11-2,TGTGCCAGCAACCCTGGGGGTGCCGGGAGGGGAGGATCCTGCAATGAGCAGTTCTTC,CASNPGGAGRGGSCNEQFF
NA,TRBJ1-6,NA,TRBV6-5,TGTGCCAGCAGTTACACCATACTCCAACGGAATTCACCCCTCCACTTT,CASSYTILQRNSPLHF
NA,TRBJ1-1,TRBD1,TRBV6-1,TGTGCCAGCAGTGATGGACAGGGGGGCACTGAAGCTTTCTTT,CASSDGQGGTEAFF
NA,TRBJ2-5,TRBD2,TRBV6-5,TGTGCCAGCAGTTACGCTGCGGGAGATCGGGAGACCCACTACTTC,CASSYAAGDRETHYF
few,TRBJ2-1,TRBD1,TRBV6-5,TGTGCCAGCCGTGGACAGGGTTCGGGTGAGCAGTTCTTC,CASRGQGSGEQFF
NA,TRBJ2-1,NA,TRBV6-5,TGTGCCAGCAGATACCTAGGGACCAGCGAAGGTGAGCAGTTCTTC,CASRYLGTSEGEQFF
NA,TRBJ1-5,NA,TRBV5-6,TGTGCCAGCAGCGTCTCAGGTTATAGCAATCAGCCCCAGCATTTT,CASSVSGYSNQPQHF
NA,TRBJ1-1,TRBD1,TRBV29-1,TGCAGCGCTGACCACCCTTTGGTGCGACAGGGGAGAGCTTTCTTT,CSADHPLVRQGRAFF
NA,TRBJ2-7,NA,TRBV11-2,TGTGCCAGCTGCTTAACCCGCGGAGCCTACGATCAGTACTTC,CASCLTRGAYDQYF
few,TRBJ1-5,TRBD1,TRBV4-1,TGCGCCAGCAGCCAAGATGGGACAGGGGGCAATCAGCCCCAGCATTTT,CASSQDGTGGNQPQHF
few,TRBJ2-1,TRBD2,TRBV6-1,TGTGCCAGCAAGCTGACTAGCGGGAAACTAGAGCAGTTCTTC,CASKLTSGKLEQFF
NA,TRBJ2-7,TRBD2,TRBV11-2,TGCGCCAGCAGCTTAGAGCGGGGGGAATCATGCGAGCAGTACTTC,CASSLERGESCEQYF
NA,TRBJ2-1,NA,TRBV11-2,TGTGCCAGCAGTAGCTCGTCCTCCTACAATGAGCAGTTCTTC,CASSSSSSYNEQFF
NA,TRBJ2-5,NA,TRBV29-1,TGCAGCGTTGGAGTCAGGGTCCAAGAGACCCAGTACTTC,CSVGVRVQETQYF
many,TRBJ2-5,NA,TRBV11-2,TGTGCCAGCAGACTACTAGCCCAAGAGACCCAGTACTTC,CASRLLAQETQYF